The 21 T cell receptor beta chains given below trace back to one sample, sequenced in a study of siplizumab effects on memory and regulatory T cells. The data were produced by immunoSEQ multiplex PCR, yet TCRdb's version contains in-frame clones alone and is incomplete. In the table there are about 100,000 clones, about 93% of which are singletons. Specimen: Tregs sorted from blood. The receptors were sampled from a human donor in good health.

The chain carries TRBV5-1 and TRBJ1-1; possibly TRBD1 for D (5 bases). V lost 0 bases, J lost 3 bases, and 12 bases lay in between. CDR1 is SGHRS and CDR2 is YFSETQ in the germline V gene. The CDR3 covers 15 residues. CDR3 sequence reads: CASSLGRGVYTEAFF. The CDR3, as DNA: TGCGCCAGCAGCTTGGGGCGGGGCGTCTACACTGAAGCTTTCTTT.

The chain is built from TRBV27 and TRBJ2-2; D may be TRBD1 (5 bases). Trimming removed 1 base from V and 6 bases from J, with 12 bases in between. CDR1 MNHEY and CDR2 SMNVEV come from the germline V gene (reference sequence). The CDR3 covers 15 residues. CDR3 amino acids: CASSLFAGYPGELFF. The CDR3 DNA follows: TGTGCCAGCAGTTTATTCGCAGGGTACCCCGGGGAGCTGTTTTTT.

The chain uses TRBV2 and TRBJ1-1, with 7 bases aligning to TRBD1. In germline, CDR1 is SNHLY, CDR2 FYNNEI. The CDR3 has 15 amino acids. V lost 6 bases, J lost 8 bases, and 15 bases stayed unmatched. The CDR3 is CASSRDTGAFLEAFF. The DNA for the CDR3 is TGTGCCAGCAGCCGAGACACAGGGGCGTTCCTCGAAGCTTTCTTT. The variable domain in full, completed from reference TRBV2 and TRBJ1-1, reads EPEVTQTPSHQVTQMGQEVILRCVPISNHLYFYWYRQILGQKVEFLVSFYNNEISEKSEIFDDQFSVERPDGSNFTLKIRSTKLEDSAMYFCASSRDTGAFLEAFFGQGTRLTVV.

This sequence joins TRBV2 and TRBJ2-7, with D possibly TRBD1 on 5 matching bases. Germline CDR1 SNHLY, CDR2 FYNNEI. CDR3 length: 14 amino acids. V was pared by 7 bases and J by 5 bases, with 18 bases between. CDR3 protein: CASKGWKENDEQYF. The CDR3 DNA sequence: TGTGCCAGCAAGGGGTGGAAGGAAAATGACGAGCAGTACTTC.

V is TRBV5-4 and J is TRBJ1-2; no clear D. There are 13 residues in the CDR3. Germline CDR1 and CDR2: SGHNT and YYREEE (reference sequence). V was trimmed by 0 bases and J by 5 bases, leaving 8 bases between them. The DNA of the CDR3 is TGTGCCAGCAGCTTGGGAGAGGCTTATGGCTACACCTTC. Translated, it gives CASSLGEAYGYTF.

The genes are TRBV25-1 and TRBJ2-1; D call uncertain. The V gene lost 4 bases and the J gene lost 13 bases, with 11 bases spanning the gap. CDR1 MGHDK and CDR2 SYGVNS come from the germline V gene. The CDR3 spans 11 residues. The CDR3 region is CASSGRAGQFF. Written as DNA, the CDR3 is TGTGCCAGCAGTGGTCGTGCAGGTCAGTTCTTC.

This chain connects TRBV6-4 to TRBJ1-1; maybe TRBD1 (5 bases). The ends were cut back, 4 bases at V and 1 base at J, with 7 bases in the middle. CDR3 length equals 13 residues. Germline CDR1 is MRHNA and CDR2 is SNTAGT. CDR3 DNA sequence: TGTGCCAGCAGTGGGGGCGAGAACACTGAAGCTTTCTTT. Translating gives CASSGGENTEAFF.

This clone was seen more than once but under ten times. The chain is built from TRBV28 and TRBJ2-7; 16 positions match TRBD2. V gave up 4 bases and J gave up 4 bases; unmatched junction bases: 7. CDR1 and CDR2 from the germline V gene are MDHEN and SYDVKM. This CDR3 has 17 residues. In nucleotides, the CDR3 is TGTGCCAGCAGTTCAATCGGGACTAGCGGGAGGGCTTACGAGCAGTACTTC. Amino acid sequence: CASSSIGTSGRAYEQYF.

V and J are TRBV5-1 and TRBJ2-7; possibly TRBD1 for D (5 bases). Germline V CDR1 and CDR2: SGHRS, YFSETQ. V was shortened by 0 bases and J by 6 bases, with 16 bases between the two germline ends. This CDR3 is 15 amino acids long. CDR3 sequence: CASSLDRHNPSEQYF. CDR3 in DNA: TGCGCCAGCAGCTTGGACAGGCATAACCCCTCCGAGCAGTACTTC.

The chain has TRBV19 and TRBJ2-5; 8 nucleotides agree with TRBD2. The CDR3 runs to 17 residues. V trimming: 3 bases; J trimming: 3 bases; junction bases outside the gene matches: 12. Per germline, CDR1 LNHDA and CDR2 SQIVND (reference sequence). The CDR3 protein is CASSIPPGLGVEETQYF. For the CDR3, the DNA is TGTGCCAGTAGTATCCCCCCGGGACTAGGAGTAGAAGAGACCCAGTACTTC.

This clone showed up just once. The J gene is TRBJ1-5, the V gene TRBV28; a possible D gene is TRBD1 (6 bases). V dropped 6 bases and J dropped 3 bases, with 9 bases sitting between them. The CDR3 is 13 residues long. Germline V gene sequence: CDR1 MDHEN, CDR2 SYDVKM. CDR3: CASRGGANQPQHF. In DNA form, the CDR3 reads TGTGCCAGCAGGGGGGGGGCCAATCAGCCCCAGCATTTT.

This chain joins TRBV7-2 and TRBJ1-1, with a possible D match to TRBD1 (5 bases). The CDR3 contains 14 residues. CDR1 and CDR2 (germline): SGHTA, FQGNSA. Trimming removed 2 bases at V and 5 bases at J, with 12 bases between. CDR3 region: CASSLRTGGTEAFF. CDR3 coding DNA: TGTGCCAGCAGCTTACGTACAGGAGGGACTGAAGCTTTCTTT. The entire variable domain, with the rest obtained from reference TRBV7-2 and TRBJ1-1, is as follows: GAGVSQSPSNKVTEKGKDVELRCDPISGHTALYWYRQSLGQGLEFLIYFQGNSAPDKSGLPSDRFSAERTGGSVSTLTIQRTQQEDSAVYLCASSLRTGGTEAFFGQGTRLTVV.

This chain connects TRBV27 to TRBJ2-7; 7 nucleotides align to TRBD2. Trimming cost V 3 bases and J 5 bases; bases outside gene matches: 10. CDR1 and CDR2 from the germline V gene are MNHEY and SMNVEV (reference sequence). The CDR3 has 15 amino acids. The CDR3 DNA follows: TGTGCCAGCAGTTTTTTCCTGGGGGGGAAGGACGAGCAGTACTTC. Protein sequence: CASSFFLGGKDEQYF.

The J gene is TRBJ2-3, the V gene TRBV20-1; D call uncertain. CDR1 is DFQATT and CDR2 is SNEGSKA in the germline V gene (reference sequence). This CDR3 is 11 amino acids long. Trimming shortened V by 3 bases and J by 4 bases, and 5 bases separated the two germline ends. CDR3 bases: TGCAGTGCTAGTTTGTCAGATACGCAGTATTTT. Protein product: CSASLSDTQYF.

This chain links TRBV19 with TRBJ2-1; 7 bases are shared with TRBD2. Germline V gene data show CDR1 as LNHDA and CDR2 as SQIVND (reference sequence). With 7 bases clipped from V and 1 base from J, the junction kept 16 bases outside the gene matches. The CDR3 sequence is 18 residues long. CDR3 amino acids: CASTPKRGGRLSYNEQFF. CDR3 nucleotide sequence: TGTGCCAGTACTCCCAAGCGGGGCGGGAGATTGTCCTACAATGAGCAGTTCTTC.

The chain combines TRBV27 with TRBJ2-1, with 8 bases aligning to TRBD2. Losses at the gene ends were 6 bases for V and 6 bases for J; bases not matched to a gene: 7. There are 14 residues in the CDR3. CDR1 and CDR2 (germline): MNHEY, SMNVEV (reference sequence). The CDR3 DNA follows: TGTGCCAGCAGATTACTAGCGGCATTCAATGAGCAGTTCTTC. This encodes CASRLLAAFNEQFF.

This clone came up once. This chain uses TRBV6-5 with TRBJ1-2, with 9 bases matching TRBD1. CDR3 length: 13 residues. Germline V gene lookup returns CDR1 MNHEY and CDR2 SVGAGI. Unmatched junction bases numbered 6, after V lost 7 bases and J lost 6 bases. CDR3 residues: CASIGQGPHGYTF. The DNA of the CDR3 is TGTGCCAGCATCGGACAGGGGCCGCATGGCTACACCTTC.

The chain recombines TRBV6-6 with TRBJ1-5, with TRBD1 as a possible D gene (5 bases). The CDR3 is 13 amino acids. Trimming pared 2 bases from V and 5 bases from J, leaving 7 bases between. Looked up from germline, CDR1 is MNHNY and CDR2 is SVGAGI (reference sequence). The CDR3 is CASSYTRDQPQHF. CDR3 in DNA: TGTGCCAGCAGTTACACCAGGGATCAGCCCCAGCATTTT.

V usage is TRBV5-1 and J usage is TRBJ1-2; perhaps TRBD1 as D (5 bases). The CDR3 extends over 15 amino acids. Trimming removed 2 bases from V and 4 bases from J, with 15 bases in between. Germline CDR1 and CDR2: SGHRS and YFSETQ. The CDR3 region is CASSLGQGRTYGYTF. The CDR3 DNA follows: TGCGCCAGCAGCTTAGGGCAGGGTCGCACCTATGGCTACACCTTC.

The rearrangement uses TRBV7-9 and TRBJ2-3; 9 positions match TRBD1. CDR1 SEHNR and CDR2 FQNEAQ come from the germline V gene (reference sequence). The J segment lost 3 bases and the V segment lost 4 bases, leaving 5 bases of the junction unmatched. This CDR3 has 15 residues. The CDR3 protein is CASSSYRGHTDTQYF. The CDR3 nucleotides read TGTGCCAGCAGCTCGTACAGGGGGCATACAGATACGCAGTATTTT.

This clone was recorded once. The chain recombines TRBV7-8 with TRBJ1-2, with unresolved D. CDR1 and CDR2 (germline): SGHVS, FQNEAQ. The CDR3 is made up of 12 amino acids. The V gene lost 5 bases and the J gene lost 7 bases, with 11 bases spanning the gap. CDR3 nucleotide sequence: TGTGCCAGCAGCCCAGGACTGGGTGGCTACACCTTC. Its translation: CASSPGLGGYTF.